This T cell receptor beta chain was observed in a study of CXCR3-negative and CXCR3-positive naive CD8 T cells (dated by TCRdb to the late 2010s). Concerning the study at large: In total, some 130 million TRB reads were obtained, corresponding to roughly 1.5 +/- 0.3 million reads per library. Data from some twelve donors, pooled across two independent experiments, went into the diversity and physicochemical repertoire analyses. Naive subsets from about 5 donors and memory cells from 3 donors were included in the TRBV-TRBJ cluster analysis.

For each CD8+ T cell subset, flow sorting was done in triplicate, and roughly 320,000 cells per subset went directly into RLT lysis buffer. Peripheral blood mononuclear cells were isolated from buffy coats by standard density gradient centrifugation. Total RNA was extracted from sorted cells using an RNeasy Mini Kit. In regard to this clonotype: Its antigen is currently not known.

Sequencing relied on a NextSeq 550. The Human TCR Profiling Kit (MiLaboratory) was used to prepare UMI-labeled 5' RACE TRB cDNA libraries. cDNA synthesis used the entire amount of extracted RNA, and PCR amplification then used the entire amount of cDNA produced. Libraries were prepared in parallel with an identical number of PCR cycles. On the authors' methods: MIGEC and MiXCR extracted about 50,000 +/- 10,000 unique UMI-labeled TRB cDNA molecules per library, requiring at least two reads per UMI. An average of roughly 40,000 +/- 10,000 functional in-frame TRB CDR3 nucleotide clonotypes without stop codons was found per library. After downsampling to 5000 UMI-labeled TRB molecules per sample, diversity metrics such as normalized Shannon-Wiener and Chao1 were calculated in VDJtools. VDJtools was used to calculate clonotype-size-weighted physicochemical properties of the central five CDR3 residues, namely interaction energy, strength, volume and Kidera factor 4. Reads reprocessed by TCRdb are summarized as one entry per CDR3 protein sequence, and DNA is absent. What appears here as the V and J calls and clone size reflects TCRdb's work, not the paper's. For this sample, the table gives tens of thousands of distinct CDR3 sequences. Around 18% of the sample goes to the ten largest clones.

On the study overall, not on this receptor specifically: Because CXCR3 expression was partially decreased after cryopreservation, freshly isolated PBMCs were used for most assays. Because surface CD5, which is linked to self-reactivity in mice, was comparable between the naive subsets, TCR interaction strength was also inferred from TRB CDR3 physicochemical properties. Comparably high repertoire diversity was found in both naive subsets, whereas much lower repertoire diversity was found in memory CD8+ T cells. Within the same donor, TRBV-TRBJ usage looked similar between naive CXCR3-negative and CXCR3-positive cells, but memory cells had distinct patterns.

The sample was memory CD8+ T cells from blood. The cell subset or site label here, explained by the study, means: conventional CD8+ memory T cells (TMEM), sorted as controls. The source of this sequence is a human donor in good health. Some clones in this sample may be carry-over from other donors' samples.

The CDR3 protein is CASSEGSTVAEQYF. Recombination joined TRBV6-4 with TRBJ2-7. CDR1 and CDR2 (MRHNA, SNTAGT) derive from the germline V gene. The CDR3 holds 14 amino acids from the cysteine to the phenylalanine. No nucleotide data were recorded.